These 18 T cell receptor beta chains originate from one sample sequenced in a study of patients and donors after allogeneic stem cell transplantation. MiXCR was run by TCRdb on the RT-PCR reads, yielding one entry per CDR3 protein. Among about a million distinct CDR3 sequences, roughly 18% were seen once, and the ten largest hold roughly 6.4%. Specimen: blood, either unsorted or a sorted T cell fraction (not recorded which). These receptors all stem from a human donor who was either an allogeneic HSCT recipient or a stem cell or donor lymphocyte infusion donor (not recorded which). It is not recorded whose cells these are; they may come from a transplant donor.

This chain joins TRBV19 and TRBJ2-1; TRBD2 matches 7 bases. V trimming: 5 bases; J trimming: 3 bases; junction bases outside the gene matches: 4. CDR1 is LNHDA, CDR2 SQIVND, per germline (reference sequence). The CDR3 sequence is 14 residues long. The DNA for the CDR3 is TGTGCCAGTAGTCCCTGGACTAGCTACAATGAGCAGTTCTTC. This codes for CASSPWTSYNEQFF.

The sample holds many counts of this clonotype. The chain couples TRBV29-1 to TRBJ2-3; tentatively, D is TRBD1 (5 bases). Per germline, CDR1 SQVTM and CDR2 ANQGSEA. This CDR3 contains 13 residues. V lost 3 bases, J lost 3 bases, and 10 bases lay in between. Written as DNA, the CDR3 is TGCAGCGTTGACAGGGATAGGACAGATACGCAGTATTTT. As protein: CSVDRDRTDTQYF.

The gene calls are TRBV20-1 and TRBJ1-1, with TRBD1 matching over 8 bases. Per the germline V gene, CDR1 is DFQATT and CDR2 is SNEGSKA (reference sequence). With 6 bases clipped from V and 1 base from J, the junction kept 7 bases outside the gene matches. This CDR3 has 14 amino acids. This CDR3 is CSAIQGARNTEAFF. CDR3 coding DNA: TGCAGTGCAATCCAGGGGGCGCGGAACACTGAAGCTTTCTTT.

The chain combines TRBV7-2 with TRBJ1-6; 7 bases map to TRBD1. The trim removed 6 bases at V and 4 bases at J, leaving 9 bases unmatched. CDR1 and CDR2 (germline): SGHTA, FQGNSA. The CDR3 is made up of 16 amino acids. The CDR3 is CASSSQGGRYNSPLHF. For the CDR3, the DNA is TGTGCCAGCAGTTCCCAGGGGGGGAGATATAATTCACCCCTCCACTTT. Combining the CDR3 with reference TRBV7-2 and TRBJ1-6 gives the whole variable domain GAGVSQSPSNKVTEKGKDVELRCDPISGHTALYWYRQSLGQGLEFLIYFQGNSAPDKSGLPSDRFSAERTGGSVSTLTIQRTQQEDSAVYLCASSSQGGRYNSPLHFGNGTRLTVT.

The V and J genes are TRBV20-1 and TRBJ1-2, with D unresolved. V lost 5 bases and J 5 bases, leaving 21 bases between the germline ends. This CDR3 has 15 residues. Germline CDR1 DFQATT, CDR2 SNEGSKA (reference sequence). The CDR3 bases are TGCAGTGCTGGCCGGGCCCAGGCGTTGCTTTATGGCTACACCTTC. Residues: CSAGRAQALLYGYTF.

This chain connects TRBV4-1 to TRBJ2-2; no reliable D call. V lost 0 bases and J lost 6, with 5 bases in between. The CDR3 is 13 amino acids. CDR1 and CDR2 (germline): MGHRA, YSYEKL. Here the CDR3 reads CASSQEDPGELFF. CDR3 in DNA: TGCGCCAGCAGCCAAGAGGACCCCGGGGAGCTGTTTTTT.

The table lists this clonotype with many counts. The chain couples TRBV5-1 to TRBJ1-1; D remains ambiguous. The V gene lost 4 bases and the J gene lost 5 bases, with 15 bases spanning the gap. Per germline, CDR1 SGHRS and CDR2 YFSETQ. The CDR3 length is 14 residues. In DNA, the CDR3 is TGCGCCAGCAGCGGAGATCTTTGGAGGACTGAAGCTTTCTTT. It encodes CASSGDLWRTEAFF.

V gene TRBV5-1 combines with J gene TRBJ1-4; the D is unclear. CDR3 length: 14 residues. The V gene's germline CDR1 is SGHRS and CDR2 YFSETQ. The V gene lost 2 bases and the J gene lost 5 bases, with 10 bases spanning the gap. This CDR3 is CASSFSEQNEKLFF. CDR3 coding DNA: TGCGCCAGCAGCTTCTCAGAACAGAATGAAAAACTGTTTTTT.

In its sample, this clonotype was seen many times. The chain couples TRBV12-3 or TRBV12-4 to TRBJ2-7; D is perhaps TRBD2 (6 bases). The CDR3 is 12 residues long. V lost 6 bases and J lost 3, with 9 bases in between. CDR3 DNA sequence: TGTGCCAGCAGCTCCGGGGGCTACGAGCAGTACTTC. Translation gives CASSSGGYEQYF.

This chain joins TRBV12-3 or TRBV12-4 and TRBJ2-5, with D possibly TRBD1 on 6 matching bases. This CDR3 contains 13 residues. The germline V and J ends were trimmed by 7 bases and 5 bases, with 14 bases remaining between them. The CDR3 DNA reads TGTGCCAGCAACCACAGGGTTGGCGAGACCCAGTACTTC. This codes for CASNHRVGETQYF.

The chain employs TRBV11-1 and TRBJ2-7; weak D call: TRBD2 (5 bases). Looked up from germline, CDR1 is SGHAT and CDR2 is FQDESV (reference sequence). The germline V and J ends were trimmed by 1 base and 7 bases, with 14 bases remaining between them. This CDR3 spans 14 amino acids. This CDR3 reads CASSLVPGIMEQYF. The CDR3 coding sequence is TGTGCCAGCAGCTTAGTTCCGGGGATTATGGAGCAGTACTTC.

This rearrangement joins TRBV5-6 to TRBJ1-6; 10 positions agree with TRBD1. This CDR3 has 14 amino acids. Trimming at V came to 6 bases and at J to 9 bases, leaving 6 bases not matched to a gene. Looked up from germline, CDR1 is SGHDT and CDR2 is YYEEEE. The CDR3 loop reads CASTRTGGSSPLHF. The CDR3 DNA reads TGTGCCAGCACCCGGACAGGGGGTAGTTCACCCCTCCACTTT.

This rearrangement joins TRBV12-3 or TRBV12-4 to TRBJ1-2, with D perhaps matching TRBD1 (6 bases). V lost 2 bases and J lost 6, with 16 bases in between. The CDR3 has 15 amino acids. Here the CDR3 reads CASSLRTGTLDGYTF. The CDR3 nucleotides read TGTGCCAGCAGTTTACGTACAGGGACTCTCGATGGCTACACCTTC.

Concerning this clonotype: One end of the junction does not line up with germline, which may come from a read error. The chain combines TRBV5-1 with TRBJ2-1; 8 bases align to TRBD1. Germline V lookup: CDR1 SGHRS, CDR2 YFSETQ. The CDR3 length is 15 residues. CDR3 in DNA: TGCGCCAGCAGCTTGGCGAGACAGGGGATCAATGAGGAGTTCTTC. Translated: CASSLARQGINEEFF.

The V and J genes are TRBV20-1 and TRBJ1-1; D is undetermined. The CDR3 runs 11 residues. Germline V gene sequence: CDR1 DFQATT, CDR2 SNEGSKA (reference sequence). The CDR3 sequence: CSAAQYTEAFF. The CDR3 coding sequence is TGCAGCGCGGCACAGTACACTGAAGCTTTCTTT.

This clonotype was seen ten or more times. The chain carries TRBV6-5 and TRBJ2-2; D possibly corresponds to TRBD2 (6 bases). CDR1 MNHEY and CDR2 SVGAGI come from the germline V gene. V was trimmed by 4 bases and J by 0 bases, leaving 15 bases between them. The CDR3 is made up of 17 amino acids. The CDR3 loop is CASSSSVEGTNTGELFF. DNA of the CDR3: TGTGCCAGCAGTTCCTCAGTGGAGGGAACGAACACCGGGGAGCTGTTTTTT.

The gene calls are TRBV20-1 and TRBJ2-3; D not resolved. Germline V CDR1 and CDR2: DFQATT, SNEGSKA (reference sequence). The CDR3 sequence is 12 residues long. The V end lost 6 bases, the J end lost 1 base, and 8 bases lay between the germline ends. The CDR3 bases are TGCAGTGCCCCAGGTGGCACAGATACGCAGTATTTT. Protein: CSAPGGTDTQYF.

This clonotype has just a few counts. The chain joins TRBV20-1 to TRBJ2-5, with a weak D call TRBD2 (6 bases). Trimming took 3 bases from V and 0 from J, leaving 17 bases between them. The CDR3 covers 16 residues. Germline CDR1 reads DFQATT; CDR2 reads SNEGSKA (reference sequence). The CDR3 DNA reads TGCAGTGCTAGCAACTTGCTAGCGAGGTACCAAGAGACCCAGTACTTC. It yields the protein CSASNLLARYQETQYF.